These 10 T cell receptor beta chains were all obtained from the same sample, sequenced in a study of blood T cell repertoires in COVID-19. Assay: immunoSEQ multiplex PCR; the TCRdb copy retains only in-frame clones and omits some. The top ten clones hold less than 9% of a sample with just under 70,000 clones, 86% of them seen once. The sample taken for sequencing was peripheral blood. These receptors were taken from a young man with acute or convalescent COVID-19.

The rearrangement links TRBV27 to TRBJ2-1; TRBD2 is a possible D gene (5 bases). This CDR3 region has 14 residues. Trimming removed 7 bases from V and 4 bases from J, with 14 bases in between. Per germline, CDR1 MNHEY and CDR2 SMNVEV (reference sequence). The CDR3 reads CASTFSERYNEQFF. The CDR3, as DNA: TGTGCCAGCACTTTTTCCGAGCGGTACAATGAGCAGTTCTTC.

The gene calls are TRBV28 and TRBJ1-4; 10 nucleotides line up with TRBD1. The J segment lost 5 bases and the V segment lost 4 bases, leaving 4 bases of the junction unmatched. Germline V gene data show CDR1 as MDHEN and CDR2 as SYDVKM. The CDR3 totals 15 residues. The chain's CDR3 is CASSSPGQGNEKLFF. DNA for the CDR3: TGTGCCAGCAGTTCCCCGGGACAGGGGAATGAAAAACTGTTTTTT.

This rearrangement joins TRBV29-1 to TRBJ1-2; D remains ambiguous. The CDR3 has 12 amino acids. V shed 2 bases and J shed 4 bases, with 8 bases lying between them. In germline, CDR1 is SQVTM, CDR2 ANQGSEA. Written as DNA, the CDR3 is TGCAGCGTTGAACGGTCTCTCTATGGCTACACCTTC. Amino acids: CSVERSLYGYTF.

The rearrangement uses TRBV28 and TRBJ2-7; perhaps TRBD2 as D (5 bases). The CDR3 is made up of 15 amino acids. The V gene's germline CDR1 is MDHEN and CDR2 SYDVKM. V was clipped by 5 bases and J by 3 bases, with 17 bases between them. DNA for the CDR3: TGTGCCAGCAGTGGCCCGGGAAGTAACATCTACGAGCAGTACTTC. It codes for CASSGPGSNIYEQYF.

V usage is TRBV6-5 and J usage is TRBJ2-7; 8 nucleotides line up with TRBD1. Germline CDR1 MNHEY, CDR2 SVGAGI. The CDR3 consists of 14 residues. Trimming cost V 3 bases and J 3 bases; bases outside gene matches: 4. The CDR3 region is CASSYRQGIYEQYF. The DNA for the CDR3 is TGTGCCAGCAGTTATAGACAGGGGATCTACGAGCAGTACTTC.

This clone was counted a few times. The chain couples TRBV7-2 to TRBJ2-3; possible D gene TRBD1, 6 bases. Trimming took off 5 bases at V and 7 bases at J, with 16 bases between the two ends. CDR3 length: 14 amino acids. Germline CDR1 and CDR2: SGHTA and FQGNSA. The CDR3 here is CASSLYGGEYTQYF. CDR3 coding DNA: TGTGCCAGCAGCCTATATGGGGGCGAATATACGCAGTATTTT.

This chain joins TRBV4-2 and TRBJ1-5; D might be TRBD1 (5 bases). Germline CDR1 and CDR2: LGHNA and YNFKEQ. CDR3 size: 14 residues. V lost 1 base to trimming and J lost 4 bases, with 8 bases between them. The CDR3, as DNA: TGTGCCAGCAGCCAAGCGGCAGGGAATCAGCCCCAGCATTTT. It encodes CASSQAAGNQPQHF.

The V call is TRBV5-1, the J call TRBJ2-1; a weak D match, TRBD1 (6 bases). The CDR3 runs to 13 residues. Trimming shortened V by 0 bases and J by 9 bases, and 10 bases separated the two germline ends. CDR1 is SGHRS and CDR2 is YFSETQ in the germline V gene. CDR3 protein: CASSLAGEFEQFF. Written as DNA, the CDR3 is TGCGCCAGCAGCTTGGCAGGGGAGTTTGAGCAGTTCTTC. Drawing the rest from reference TRBV5-1 and TRBJ2-1, the complete variable domain is KAGVTQTPRYLIKTRGQQVTLSCSPISGHRSVSWYQQTPGQGLQFLFEYFSETQRNKGNFPGRFSGRQFSNSRSEMNVSTLELGDSALYLCASSLAGEFEQFFGPGTRLTVL.

The rearrangement links TRBV5-4 to TRBJ2-5; D call uncertain. Germline V gene data show CDR1 as SGHNT and CDR2 as YYREEE (reference sequence). V lost 0 bases and J lost 2, with 8 bases in between. The CDR3 consists of 14 residues. The CDR3 DNA sequence: TGTGCCAGCAGCTTGGTTGCCGAGCAAGAGACCCAGTACTTC. The encoded protein is CASSLVAEQETQYF.

This chain uses TRBV30 with TRBJ2-7; D is perhaps TRBD1 (6 bases). Germline V lookup: CDR1 GTSNPN, CDR2 SVGIG (reference sequence). Trimming removed 0 bases from V and 4 bases from J, with 19 bases in between. CDR3 size: 16 residues. The CDR3 loop reads CAWSVGGDIWTYEQYF. CDR3 nucleotide sequence: TGTGCCTGGAGTGTAGGTGGGGACATTTGGACGTACGAGCAGTACTTC. The full variable domain, its missing parts supplied by reference TRBV30 and TRBJ2-7, is SQTIHQWPATLVQPVGSPLSLECTVEGTSNPNLYWYRQAAGRGLQLLFYSVGIGQISSEVPQNLSASRPQDRQFILSSKKLLLSDSGFYLCAWSVGGDIWTYEQYFGPGTRLTVT.